The 9 T cell receptor beta chains in this list originate from one sample, sequenced in a study of shared T cell receptors in the human thymus (dated by TCRdb to about 2021). The library was prepared using the immunoSEQ multiplex PCR assay. TCRdb's version of the immuneACCESS table is confined to in-frame rearrangements and falls short of the full clone set. An unresolved V gene accounts for under half of the shortfall where checked; the remainder is of unknown origin. Here the sample has hundreds of thousands of clones; around 95% occur a single time. Of the sample, roughly 0.02% is held by the ten largest clones. The sequenced sample was thymocytes. These TCRs come from a human donor.

CDR3 residues: CASSGGREDTQYF. The CDR3, as DNA: TGTGCCAGCAGTGGGGGACGAGAGGATACGCAGTATTTT. V usage is TRBV25-1 and J usage is TRBJ2-3; the D call may be TRBD1 or TRBD2 (5 bases each). The CDR3 is 13 residues long. V dropped 4 bases and J dropped 6 bases, with 11 bases sitting between them. CDR1 and CDR2 (germline): MGHDK, SYGVNS.

The V and J genes are TRBV11-2 and TRBJ2-1; TRBD2 agrees at 13 bases. The CDR3 runs 15 residues. With V trimmed by 2 bases and J by 9 bases, 4 bases remained unmatched. Germline lookup yields CDR1 SGHAT and CDR2 FQNNGV. In DNA form, the CDR3 reads TGTGCCAGCAGCTTAACTAGCGGGAGGGCCGCTGAGCAGTTCTTC. Translation: CASSLTSGRAAEQFF.

The genes are TRBV12-5 and TRBJ2-3; TRBD1 matches at 9 bases. Germline values: CDR1 LGHNT, CDR2 FRNRAP. With V trimmed by 6 bases and J by 4 bases, 5 bases remained unmatched. The CDR3 runs 14 residues. CDR3 sequence: CASGQDRGSDTQYF. The DNA for the CDR3 is TGTGCTAGTGGACAGGACAGGGGATCAGATACGCAGTATTTT. Combining the CDR3 with reference TRBV12-5 and TRBJ2-3 gives the whole variable domain DARVTQTPRHKVTEMGQEVTMRCQPILGHNTVFWYRQTMMQGLELLAYFRNRAPLDDSGMPKDRFSAEMPDATLATLKIQPSEPRDSAVYFCASGQDRGSDTQYFGPGTRLTVL.

The chain carries TRBV7-2 and TRBJ2-1, with D possibly being TRBD2 (6 bases). The V gene's germline CDR1 is SGHTA and CDR2 FQGNSA. The CDR3 is made up of 15 amino acids. V gave up 4 bases and J gave up 6 bases, with 16 bases separating them. The CDR3 DNA reads as TGTGCCAGCAGCTACTTAGCGGTCCCCCGCAATGAGCAGTTCTTC. Residues: CASSYLAVPRNEQFF.

The chain is built from TRBV11-2 and TRBJ2-7, with 7 bases that match TRBD2. Germline V lookup: CDR1 SGHAT, CDR2 FQNNGV. J was trimmed by 3 bases and V by 3 bases; bases with no gene match: 8. This CDR3 has 15 amino acids. CDR3 DNA sequence: TGTGCCAGCAGCTTCCCCCAGCGGGGTTTCTACGAGCAGTACTTC. It yields the protein CASSFPQRGFYEQYF. The variable domain in full, with the rest retrieved from reference TRBV11-2 and TRBJ2-7, is EAGVAQSPRYKIIEKRQSVAFWCNPISGHATLYWYQQILGQGPKLLIQFQNNGVVDDSQLPKDRFSAERLKGVDSTLKIQPAKLEDSAVYLCASSFPQRGFYEQYFGPGTRLTVT.

The chain uses TRBV5-1 and TRBJ2-7; 12 bases fit TRBD2. The CDR3 sequence is 14 residues long. The ends lost 5 bases at V and 8 bases at J; junction bases unmatched: 8. Germline values: CDR1 SGHRS, CDR2 YFSETQ. For the CDR3, the DNA is TGCGCCAGCAGATGTCCTAGCGGGAGGGGGAAGCAGTACTTC. It translates to CASRCPSGRGKQYF.

The chain couples TRBV19 to TRBJ2-7; 7 bases map to TRBD1. The CDR3 consists of 13 residues. The J segment lost 5 bases and the V segment lost 3 bases, leaving 4 bases of the junction unmatched. Germline CDR1 LNHDA, CDR2 SQIVND (reference sequence). CDR3 DNA sequence: TGTGCCAGTAGTATCGACAGGGAAAACGAGCAGTACTTC. Residues: CASSIDRENEQYF.

The J gene is TRBJ1-2, the V gene TRBV21-1. TRBV21-1 is noted as a pseudogene. The CDR3 length is 11 residues. The CDR3 nucleotides are TGTGCCAGCAGCCCCCTTCCGGGCTACACCTTC. Its protein product is CASSPLPGYTF.

V and J are TRBV2 and TRBJ2-7, with D possibly called TRBD1 or TRBD2 (5 bases each). This CDR3 is built from 12 residues. Trimming stripped 9 bases from V and 4 bases from J, with 13 bases between. Germline CDR1 and CDR2: SNHLY and FYNNEI. The CDR3 nucleotides are TGTGCCAGTTTGAGGGACGGGTACGAGCAGTACTTC. Its protein product is CASLRDGYEQYF.